The present TCR beta chain was sequenced within a study of T cell repertoires in cytomegalovirus infection (dated by TCRdb to about 2019). Background on the whole study: Donor HLA type was relevant to the analysis, as public TCR beta signatures indicated carriage of CMV infection together with the matching HLA type. General conclusions and limits of the study: In the ex vivo response, HLA-C-restricted CMV-specific TCR beta clonotypes were dominant, and in two of eight donors the single most frequent clonotype came from this HLA-C-restricted group. Cumulative frequency of public TCR beta family members discriminated carriers of CMV infection plus the relevant HLA type in this cohort and an independent roughly 320-donor cohort.

Reads for this sample came from an Illumina HiSeq 1500. Using fastp at Q25 and MiXCR, TCRdb reprocessed the public reads and kept productive beta chains. Each CDR3 protein appears once, grouped with its most common genes and DNA. In this sample the table shows fewer than 550,000 distinct CDR3 sequences, 30% to 40% of which occur a single time. The ten top clones hold approximately 14% of the sample. This clonotype was detected once. It has no known antigen specificity. Base qualities were left out, and no much larger clone turns up one base away. On its own, one read is weak support. V is pared back by 10 bases and J by 8 bases, with 18 bases lying between the germline termini. The germline V gene specifies MDHEN as CDR1 and SYDVKM as CDR2. Counted from cysteine to phenylalanine, this CDR3 has 13 amino acids. Only the CDR3 DNA is retained, 39 bases long and in frame from the first base.

The sequence joins TRBV28 to TRBJ2-1; 5 matching bases give a weak D call of TRBD2. The receptor's source is a human donor in good health (CMV status not recorded). Some clones in this sample may be carry-over from other donors' samples. Sample: PBMCs. The nucleotide sequence is given as TGTGCCACCAAAAGCGGTCCTGGGGATGAGCAGTTCTTC. This sequence encodes CATKSGPGDEQFF.